This entry features one T cell receptor beta chain sequence. Its matching antigen is unknown. The data derive from a study of cytomegalovirus exposure and HLA in healthy donors. Turning to the study itself: Early release data held tens of millions of unique TCRs from HLA-typed donors.

The study, taken as a whole, reports: Earlier analysis found most TCR beta V segments productive about 87% or about 30% of the time.

Donors had nominal health at sampling but likely had unrecorded immune exposures. The germline V gene has CDR1 SGHTS and CDR2 YDEGEE. This CDR3 spans 17 amino acids. V lost 5 bases, J lost 0 bases, and 13 bases stayed unmatched. 60 Vbeta and 13 Jbeta primers were used in PCR. Profiled with immunoSEQ multiplex PCR; TCRdb holds only in-frame clones, not every one. The table records approximately 130,000 clones, around 83% of them present only once. The sample consisted of PBMCs. The chain has TRBV5-8 and TRBJ1-1; 7 positions agree with TRBD1. This receptor was obtained from a girl between 2 and 10 years old in good health and CMV-seronegative. Here the CDR3 reads CASSSGQISSMNTEAFF. The CDR3 DNA sequence: TGTGCCAGCAGTTCGGGACAGATATCCTCTATGAACACTGAAGCTTTCTTT.